This T cell receptor beta chain emerged from a study of CD8 T cells in Susac syndrome (dated by TCRdb to the late 2010s). A note on the overall study: Whether CD8+ T cell activation and differentiation in Susac syndrome was antigen driven was tested using repertoire sequencing.

There are 13 amino acids in the CDR3, from cysteine to phenylalanine inclusive. This entry keeps only the CDR3 DNA: 39 bases, framed from base 1. As encoded in the germline V gene, CDR1 is SNHLY while CDR2 is FYNNEI. At the junction V is shortened by 4 bases and J by 5 bases, with 11 bases in between. RNA was extracted using the RNeasy kit, and roughly 0.5 to 1 ug of the RNA was reverse transcribed with random hexamers. TCR beta CDR3 regions were amplified with the immunoSEQ multiplex PCR assay covering 54 Vbeta and 13 Jbeta segments. PCR amplification bias was corrected using a synthetic template baseline for primer optimization and computational correction. On the study's bioinformatics: Reads were assigned to V, D and J genes according to IMGT and analyzed in immunoSEQ Analyzer, with only productive sequences retained. To calculate clonality, Shannon entropy was normalized by log2 of the number of productive unique sequences and then subtracted from one. Public and private clones were assessed among the 100 most prevalent clones of each patient and control. Clones were defined as Susac-specific when absent from the healthy and MS cohorts, from some 1,100 published viral clones and from other ImmuneACCESS disease sequences. The public reads were reanalyzed by TCRdb: fastp trimming at Q25, MiXCR alignment, in-frame beta chains only. Identical CDR3 protein sequences are pooled into one entry, listed with their most common genes and DNA. These V and J calls are TCRdb output, not the study's own analysis. This sample lists about 160,000 distinct CDR3 sequences; approximately 93% were detected once. The biggest ten clones account for about 0.089% of the sample.

The research as a whole found: The study acknowledged that relatively few individuals were included in the TCR sequencing and HLA analysis.

On this clonotype itself: Its antigen remains undetermined. The record has no base qualities; no much larger clone is one base away.

High-throughput TCR beta sequencing profiled peripheral blood CD8+ and CD4+ T cells from healthy donors, Susac syndrome patients and multiple sclerosis patients. Treatment-naive patients with stable or active relapsing-remitting disease fulfilling revised McDonald criteria were used as multiple sclerosis controls. Bulk CD8+ and CD4+ T cells were purified magnetically by negative isolation, whereas CD8+ TEMRA cells were enriched by FACS. Blood was drawn into EDTA tubes, processed within 24 hours, and PBMCs were isolated by density gradient centrifugation. PBMCs destined for TCR sequencing were cryopreserved in liquid nitrogen and later thawed in a 37 °C water bath. A purity of at least 90% was achieved for sorted or isolated CD4+, CD8+ and CD8+ TEMRA cells.

This sequence originates from a human donor with multiple sclerosis. This chain joins TRBV2 to TRBJ1-1; TRBD1 is a weak D gene call, 6 bases matching. The specimen was CD4+ T cells from PBMCs. The nucleotides are TGTGCCAGCAGTGCGGACAGCGGGACTGAAGCTTTCTTT. This yields the protein CASSADSGTEAFF. The full variable domain, completed from the reference TRBV2 and TRBJ1-1 proteins outside the CDR3, reads EPEVTQTPSHQVTQMGQEVILRCVPISNHLYFYWYRQILGQKVEFLVSFYNNEISEKSEIFDDQFSVERPDGSNFTLKIRSTKLEDSAMYFCASSADSGTEAFFGQGTRLTVV.